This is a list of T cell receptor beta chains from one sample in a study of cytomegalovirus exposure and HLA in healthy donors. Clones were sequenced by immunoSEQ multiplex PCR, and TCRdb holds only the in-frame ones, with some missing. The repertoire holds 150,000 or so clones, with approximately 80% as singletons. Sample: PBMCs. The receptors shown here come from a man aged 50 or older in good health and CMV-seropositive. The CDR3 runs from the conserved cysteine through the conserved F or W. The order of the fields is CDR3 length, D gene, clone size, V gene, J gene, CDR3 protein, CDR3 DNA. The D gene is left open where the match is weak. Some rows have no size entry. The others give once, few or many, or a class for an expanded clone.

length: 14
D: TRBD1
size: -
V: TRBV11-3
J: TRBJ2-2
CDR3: CASTKRGLVGELFF
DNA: TGTGCCAGCACCAAAAGGGGGCTGGTCGGGGAGCTGTTTTTT

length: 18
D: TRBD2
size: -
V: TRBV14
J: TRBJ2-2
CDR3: CASSQEGLAGGNTGELFF
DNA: TGTGCCAGCAGCCAAGAGGGACTAGCGGGAGGGAACACCGGGGAGCTGTTTTTT

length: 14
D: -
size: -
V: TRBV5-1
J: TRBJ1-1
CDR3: CASSPLGVNTEAFF
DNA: TGCGCCAGCAGCCCCCTGGGAGTGAACACTGAAGCTTTCTTT

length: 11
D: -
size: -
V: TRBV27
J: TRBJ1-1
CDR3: CASSSDTEAFF
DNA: TGTGCCAGCAGCTCCGACACTGAAGCTTTCTTT

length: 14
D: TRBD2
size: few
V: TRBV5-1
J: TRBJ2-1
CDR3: CASTVGGRAGVEFF
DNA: TGCGCCAGCACTGTTGGCGGGAGGGCCGGGGTTGAGTTCTTC

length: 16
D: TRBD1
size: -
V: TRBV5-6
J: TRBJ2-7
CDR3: CASSLVDRGDHYEQYF
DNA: TGTGCCAGCAGCTTGGTAGACAGGGGGGATCACTACGAGCAGTACTTC

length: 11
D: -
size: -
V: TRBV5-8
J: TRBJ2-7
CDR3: CASSSHYEQYF
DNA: TGTGCCAGCAGCAGCCACTACGAGCAGTACTTC

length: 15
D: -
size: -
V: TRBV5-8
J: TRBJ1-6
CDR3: CASSSRVGYNSPLHF
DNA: TGTGCCAGCAGCTCCAGGGTGGGGTATAATTCACCCCTCCACTTT

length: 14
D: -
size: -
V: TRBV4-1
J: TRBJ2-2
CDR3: CASSLGRVTGELFF
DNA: TGCGCCAGCAGCCTGGGCAGGGTCACCGGGGAGCTGTTTTTT

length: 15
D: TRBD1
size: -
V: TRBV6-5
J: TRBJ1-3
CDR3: CASGRTGEGGNTIYF
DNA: TGTGCCAGCGGAAGGACAGGGGAAGGAGGAAACACCATATATTTT

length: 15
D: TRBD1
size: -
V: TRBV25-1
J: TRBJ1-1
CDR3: CASSDRYRGKTEAFF
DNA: TGTGCCAGCAGTGACCGATACAGGGGGAAAACTGAAGCTTTCTTT

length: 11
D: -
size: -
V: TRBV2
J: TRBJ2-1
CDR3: CASVTLNEQFF
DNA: TGTGCCAGCGTGACTCTTAATGAGCAGTTCTTC

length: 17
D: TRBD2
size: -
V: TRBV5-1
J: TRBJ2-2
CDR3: CASSSSGTSGGSLKLFF
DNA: TGCGCCAGCAGTTCTTCCGGGACTAGCGGGGGTAGTCTGAAGCTGTTTTTT

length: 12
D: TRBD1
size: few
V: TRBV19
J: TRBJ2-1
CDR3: CASDRGDNEQFF
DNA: TGTGCCAGTGACAGGGGGGACAATGAGCAGTTCTTC

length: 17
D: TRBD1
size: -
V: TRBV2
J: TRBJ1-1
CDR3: CASSEAPQGAQNTEAFF
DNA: TGTGCCAGCAGTGAAGCACCGCAGGGGGCGCAGAACACTGAAGCTTTCTTT

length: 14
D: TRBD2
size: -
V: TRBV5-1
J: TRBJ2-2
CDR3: CASSLGTSFGELFF
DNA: TGCGCCAGCAGCCTAGGGACTAGCTTTGGGGAGCTGTTTTTT

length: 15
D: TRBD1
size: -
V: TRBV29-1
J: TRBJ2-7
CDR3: CSAYRHRGQSYEQYF
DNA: TGCAGCGCATACCGCCACAGGGGGCAGTCCTACGAGCAGTACTTC

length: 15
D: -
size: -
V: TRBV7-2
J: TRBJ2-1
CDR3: CASSFAGSSYNEQFF
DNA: TGTGCCAGCAGCTTCGCCGGGAGCTCCTACAATGAGCAGTTCTTC

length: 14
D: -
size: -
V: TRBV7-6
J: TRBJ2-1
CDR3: CASSSSTGYNEQFF
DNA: TGTGCCAGCAGCTCCTCTACGGGGTACAATGAGCAGTTCTTC

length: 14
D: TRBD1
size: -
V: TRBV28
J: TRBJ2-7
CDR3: CATHLTGTAYEQYF
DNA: TGTGCCACCCACCTAACCGGGACAGCCTACGAGCAGTACTTC